These 30 T cell receptor beta chains were all obtained from the same sample, sequenced in a study of T cells expressing NK-cell markers. With the 5' RACE reads reprocessed, TCRdb shows one record per CDR3 protein and no DNA. This specimen shows some 340,000 distinct CDR3 sequences; the ten leading clones hold around 4.9%. The material sequenced was blood T cells: a sorted CD56 or NKG2C T cell subset, CD4+ or CD8+ T cells, or bulk PBMC T cells (not recorded which). The receptors derive from a man aged 18 to 69 in good health.

The chain is built from TRBV7-6 and TRBJ1-1; the D gene TCRdb calls, TRBD1, cannot be checked with no DNA. The CDR3 has 12 amino acids. Germline CDR1 reads SGHVS; CDR2 reads FNYEAQ. The CDR3 reads CASSRDSPEAFF.

The chain has TRBV3-1 and TRBJ2-1; TCRdb's D gene call, TRBD1, goes unchecked for lack of DNA. The CDR3 sequence is 20 residues long. Germline lookup yields CDR1 LGHDT and CDR2 YNNKEL (reference sequence). The CDR3 reads CASSQHPDGKLRGSYNEQFF.

The rearrangement joins TRBV20-1 to TRBJ1-5. The germline V gene has CDR1 DFQATT and CDR2 SNEGSKA (reference sequence). The CDR3 has 14 amino acids. The CDR3 spells CSAREPNSNQPQHF.

The CDR3 protein is CATSDWTGATETQYF. This chain links TRBV24-1 with TRBJ2-5; TCRdb selects TRBD1, and the lack of DNA leaves this call unchecked. Germline V gene lookup returns CDR1 KGHDR and CDR2 SFDVKD. This CDR3 spans 15 amino acids.

The CDR3 reads CASSYYRGGQETQYF. This chain joins TRBV12-3 or TRBV12-4 and TRBJ2-5; no DNA is available, so the TRBD1 call from TCRdb remains unchecked. CDR3 length: 15 amino acids.

This sequence joins TRBV12-3 or TRBV12-4 and TRBJ1-5; the D call from TCRdb, TRBD1, cannot be confirmed without DNA. This CDR3 is built from 14 residues. CDR3: CASRASDRGKPQHF.

The chain is built from TRBV28 and TRBJ1-2; with no DNA, the TCRdb D assignment of TRBD1 cannot be verified. The CDR3 contains 14 residues. The germline CDR1 and CDR2 sequences are MDHEN and SYDVKM. CDR3 loop: CASSMGGENYGYTF.

The chain employs TRBV28 and TRBJ2-7. Germline assignment: CDR1 MDHEN and CDR2 SYDVKM. This CDR3 has 15 residues. CDR3 sequence reads: CASSLFRVSSYEQYF.

This sequence joins TRBV5-1 and TRBJ2-7. Germline loops: CDR1 SGHRS, CDR2 YFSETQ. The CDR3 loop spans 16 amino acids. The CDR3 protein is CASSTISDRLTYEQYF. Full variable domain (remainder filled in from reference TRBV5-1 and TRBJ2-7): KAGVTQTPRYLIKTRGQQVTLSCSPISGHRSVSWYQQTPGQGLQFLFEYFSETQRNKGNFPGRFSGRQFSNSRSEMNVSTLELGDSALYLCASSTISDRLTYEQYFGPGTRLTVT.

J is TRBJ1-4 and V is TRBV7-9; lacking DNA, the TRBD1 call made by TCRdb goes unchecked. The CDR3 covers 16 residues. Germline CDR1 reads SEHNR; CDR2 reads FQNEAQ (reference sequence). The CDR3 sequence: CASSTGQGISNEKLFF.

V and J are TRBV27 and TRBJ1-2. Germline V gives CDR1 MNHEY, CDR2 SMNVEV (reference sequence). CDR3 length: 13 amino acids. CDR3 in amino acids: CASKKQGPYGYTF.

V gene TRBV5-4 combines with J gene TRBJ1-4. The length of the CDR3 is 14 residues. Germline V CDR1 and CDR2: SGHNT, YYREEE (reference sequence). The CDR3 here is CASSLDRTNEKLFF. Looking up the rest from reference TRBV5-4 and TRBJ1-4 gives the full variable domain: ETGVTQSPTHLIKTRGQQVTLRCSSQSGHNTVSWYQQALGQGPQFIFQYYREEENGRGNFPPRFSGLQFPNYSSELNVNALELDDSALYLCASSLDRTNEKLFFGSGTQLSVL.

V is TRBV7-8 and J is TRBJ2-1; TCRdb designates TRBD2, a call that cannot be tested without DNA. In germline, CDR1 is SGHVS, CDR2 FQNEAQ. The CDR3 has 16 amino acids. The CDR3 sequence: CASSLRGGGANNEQFF.

The chain carries TRBV18 and TRBJ2-3; the D call from TCRdb, TRBD2, cannot be confirmed without DNA. The V gene's germline CDR1 is KGHSH and CDR2 LQKENI. The CDR3 covers 17 residues. The CDR3: CASSPARGGAGADTQYF.

The chain links TRBV7-9 to TRBJ1-1; TCRdb returns TRBD1, unconfirmable since there is no DNA. The CDR3 loop spans 14 amino acids. Germline V gene data show CDR1 as SEHNR and CDR2 as FQNEAQ (reference sequence). CDR3: CASSREQGNTEAFF.

The chain carries TRBV3-1 and TRBJ2-5. Germline CDR1 is LGHDT and CDR2 is YNNKEL (reference sequence). The CDR3 contains 13 residues. The CDR3 loop is CASSPSTVQTQYF.

This chain links TRBV6-5 with TRBJ2-7; TCRdb outputs TRBD1, but without DNA this stays unchecked. The germline gives CDR1 MNHEY, CDR2 SVGAGI. The CDR3 covers 15 residues. The CDR3 loop is CASSYSVTGGYEQYF.

V usage is TRBV5-5 and J usage is TRBJ2-3; as DNA is missing, the TRBD2 call by TCRdb cannot be tested. CDR1 and CDR2 (germline): SGHKS, YYEKEE (reference sequence). The CDR3 has 14 residues. CDR3 sequence: CASSLTSATDTQYF.

J is TRBJ2-1 and V is TRBV7-6; TCRdb's assignment of TRBD1 cannot be checked, as there is no DNA. This CDR3 contains 15 residues. From germline, CDR1 is SGHVS and CDR2 FNYEAQ. The chain's CDR3 is CASSSQDRVLNEQFF.

V usage is TRBV19 and J usage is TRBJ1-1; checking the TCRdb D call of TRBD1 is not possible without DNA. This CDR3 region has 14 residues. Germline V gives CDR1 LNHDA, CDR2 SQIVND (reference sequence). The CDR3 reads CARHFTGEYTEAFF.

This chain links TRBV20-1 with TRBJ1-3; the D call from TCRdb, TRBD1, cannot be confirmed without DNA. This CDR3 spans 15 amino acids. Per germline, CDR1 DFQATT and CDR2 SNEGSKA (reference sequence). CDR3 amino acids: CSARRDVSSGNTIYF.

CDR3 region: CASSQLRTENTEAFF. The chain is built from TRBV7-8 and TRBJ1-1; there is no DNA to check the TCRdb D call of TRBD1. The CDR3 spans 15 residues. Germline CDR1 and CDR2: SGHVS and FQNEAQ.

The chain combines TRBV6-2 or TRBV6-3 with TRBJ2-1; TCRdb's D call, TRBD2, is unchecked because there is no DNA. The CDR3 covers 14 residues. Germline V gives CDR1 MNHEY, CDR2 SVGEGT. The CDR3 spells CASRVRGGSNEQFF.

The chain combines TRBV6-1 with TRBJ2-5; the TCRdb D gene call, TRBD1, has no DNA to confirm it. The germline CDR1 and CDR2 sequences are MNHNS and SASEGT. The CDR3 consists of 14 residues. The CDR3 sequence: CASSTQGKGETQYF.

V and J are TRBV7-2 and TRBJ2-5; TCRdb gives TRBD2 as the D gene, but with no DNA this cannot be confirmed. Germline assignment: CDR1 SGHTA and CDR2 FQGNSA. This CDR3 spans 15 amino acids. The CDR3 reads CASSLGLAPTETQYF.

The chain joins TRBV20-1 to TRBJ2-3; checking the TCRdb D call of TRBD1 is not possible without DNA. Per the germline V gene, CDR1 is DFQATT and CDR2 is SNEGSKA (reference sequence). The CDR3 is 14 residues long. The CDR3 is CSAIPGLASDTQYF.

CDR3 sequence: CASSDRLQTSGGEQFF. The chain links TRBV2 to TRBJ2-1; checking the TCRdb D call of TRBD2 is not possible without DNA. The CDR3 runs 16 residues. CDR1 and CDR2 from the germline V gene are SNHLY and FYNNEI.

This chain connects TRBV7-8 to TRBJ2-1; TCRdb picks TRBD2, but there is no DNA to check that call. Germline-derived CDR1 and CDR2 are SGHVS and FQNEAQ. The CDR3 is 17 residues long. The CDR3 sequence: CASSLRGLAGGDNEQFF.

V and J are TRBV12-3 or TRBV12-4 and TRBJ2-7; the TCRdb D gene call, TRBD2, has no DNA to confirm it. The CDR3 is 14 residues long. CDR3 residues: CASSTGLPTYEQYF.

J is TRBJ2-1 and V is TRBV20-1; TCRdb lists TRBD1, though no DNA is available to test this call. The CDR3 runs to 12 residues. Germline values: CDR1 DFQATT, CDR2 SNEGSKA (reference sequence). The CDR3 protein is CSATPRLYEQFF.